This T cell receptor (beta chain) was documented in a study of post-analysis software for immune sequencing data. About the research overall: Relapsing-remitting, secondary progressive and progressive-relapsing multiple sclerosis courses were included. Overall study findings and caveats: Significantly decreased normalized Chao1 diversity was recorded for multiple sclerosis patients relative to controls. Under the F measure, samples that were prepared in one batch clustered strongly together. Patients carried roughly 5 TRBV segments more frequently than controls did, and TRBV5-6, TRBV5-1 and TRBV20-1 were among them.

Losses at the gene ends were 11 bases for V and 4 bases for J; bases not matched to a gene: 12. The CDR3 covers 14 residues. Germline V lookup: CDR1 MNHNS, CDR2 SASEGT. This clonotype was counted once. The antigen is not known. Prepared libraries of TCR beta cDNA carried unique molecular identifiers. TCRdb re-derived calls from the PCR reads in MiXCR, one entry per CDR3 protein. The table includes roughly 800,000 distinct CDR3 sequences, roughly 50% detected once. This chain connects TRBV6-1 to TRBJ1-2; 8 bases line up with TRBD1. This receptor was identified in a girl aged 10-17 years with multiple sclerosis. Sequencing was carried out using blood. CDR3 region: CAGTDRGSLYGYTF. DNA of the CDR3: TGTGCCGGCACAGACAGGGGTTCCCTCTATGGCTACACCTTC.